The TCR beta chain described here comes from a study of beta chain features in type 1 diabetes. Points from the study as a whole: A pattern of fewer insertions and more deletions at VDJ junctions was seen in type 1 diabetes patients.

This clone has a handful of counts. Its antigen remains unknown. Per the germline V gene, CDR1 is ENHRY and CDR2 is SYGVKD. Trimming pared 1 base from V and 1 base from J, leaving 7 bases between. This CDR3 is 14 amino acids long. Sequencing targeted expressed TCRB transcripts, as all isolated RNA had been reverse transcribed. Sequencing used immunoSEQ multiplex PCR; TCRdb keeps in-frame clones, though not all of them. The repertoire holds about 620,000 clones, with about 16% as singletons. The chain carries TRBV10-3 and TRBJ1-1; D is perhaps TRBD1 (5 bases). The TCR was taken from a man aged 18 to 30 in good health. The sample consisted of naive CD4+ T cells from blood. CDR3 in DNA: TGTGCCATCAGTGAGTTTCAGGGGAACACTGAAGCTTTCTTT. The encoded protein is CAISEFQGNTEAFF.